These 10 T cell receptor beta chains originate from one sample sequenced in a study of response to subunit inactivated influenza vaccine. TCRdb independently ran MiXCR on the RT-PCR reads; one entry per CDR3 protein. The repertoire holds hundreds of thousands of distinct CDR3 sequences, with about 15% as singletons. Source: PBMCs from blood, taken around 15 days before vaccination. These receptors came from a man in his forties or fifties who received an inactivated influenza vaccine.

This clonotype was counted ten times or more. The chain couples TRBV27 to TRBJ2-1; TRBD2 matches at 7 bases. The junction had 7 bases not matched to a gene; V was cut back by 1 base and J by 4 bases. Germline V CDR1 and CDR2: MNHEY, SMNVEV (reference sequence). The CDR3 totals 16 residues. CDR3 nucleotides: TGTGCCAGCAGTTTATTAGTGGGAGCGGGATACAATGAGCAGTTCTTC. Residues: CASSLLVGAGYNEQFF.

This clonotype has more than one count but fewer than ten. The chain joins TRBV28 to TRBJ1-4, with 8 bases matching TRBD1. The V gene's germline CDR1 is MDHEN and CDR2 SYDVKM. Trimming at V came to 8 bases and at J to 4 bases, leaving 3 bases not matched to a gene. The CDR3 is made up of 13 amino acids. The CDR3 coding sequence is TGTGCCAGCCGGGACAGGATTAATGAAAAACTGTTTTTT. It encodes CASRDRINEKLFF.

This clonotype has more than one count but fewer than ten. CDR3 sequence (DNA): TGTGCCAGCAGTTTTCTTGTCCGGGGCACAGATACGCAGTATTTT. Translated, it gives CASSFLVRGTDTQYF. The chain couples TRBV27 to TRBJ2-3; D uncertain. The CDR3 covers 15 residues. V lost 3 bases, J lost 1 base, and 11 bases lay in between. In germline, CDR1 is MNHEY, CDR2 SMNVEV (reference sequence).

This clonotype has only a few counts. The chain couples TRBV7-9 to TRBJ1-2, with D tentatively TRBD1 (6 bases). Germline values: CDR1 SEHNR, CDR2 FQNEAQ (reference sequence). This CDR3 is 17 amino acids long. Trimming pared 5 bases from V and 0 bases from J, leaving 19 bases between. CDR3 nucleotide sequence: TGTGCCAGCAGCCGAATTGAAGACAGGATCACTAACTATGGCTACACCTTC. Translating it yields CASSRIEDRITNYGYTF.

This chain links TRBV5-1 with TRBJ2-1, with TRBD2 identical over 16 bases. CDR1 SGHRS and CDR2 YFSETQ come from the germline V gene. This CDR3 region has 18 residues. With V trimmed by 4 bases and J by 2 bases, 6 bases remained unmatched. The DNA of the CDR3 is TGCGCCAGCAGCCAGGGACTAGCGGGGGGGATCCCCTACAATGAGCAGTTCTTC. Amino acid sequence: CASSQGLAGGIPYNEQFF.

The chain links TRBV6-1 to TRBJ1-5; TRBD1 is a possible D gene (6 bases). This CDR3 has 18 residues. Germline V gene sequence: CDR1 MNHNS, CDR2 SASEGT. The ends were cut back, 6 bases at V and 3 bases at J, with 24 bases in the middle. CDR3 sequence (DNA): TGTGCCAGCAGCCAACTGGACAGAGGAGGGGGGGTCAATCAGCCCCAGCATTTT. It codes for CASSQLDRGGGVNQPQHF.

The chain carries TRBV12-3 or TRBV12-4 and TRBJ2-1; 8 bases match TRBD1. V was pared by 6 bases and J by 6 bases, with 4 bases of the junction left unmatched. There are 13 residues in the CDR3. The CDR3 DNA is TGTGCCAGCAGCCAGGACAGGGTCAATGAGCAGTTCTTC. Its protein product is CASSQDRVNEQFF.

The gene calls are TRBV7-6 and TRBJ2-2, with D possibly TRBD1 on 6 matching bases. CDR1 SGHVS and CDR2 FNYEAQ come from the germline V gene. This CDR3 spans 18 amino acids. V was clipped by 1 base and J by 5 bases, with 20 bases between them. This chain's CDR3 is CASSLGGLVLGTTGELFF. The CDR3 DNA follows: TGTGCCAGCAGCTTAGGCGGATTGGTACTAGGGACAACCGGGGAGCTGTTTTTT. The variable domain in full, with the rest retrieved from reference TRBV7-6 and TRBJ2-2, is GAGVSQSPRYKVTKRGQDVALRCDPISGHVSLYWYRQALGQGPEFLTYFNYEAQQDKSGLPNDRFSAERPEGSISTLTIQRTEQRDSAMYRCASSLGGLVLGTTGELFFGEGSRLTVL.

Here the CDR3 reads CASSPKGHSTGELFF. DNA of the CDR3: TGTGCCAGCAGCCCAAAGGGGCACTCTACCGGGGAGCTGTTTTTT. This rearrangement joins TRBV3-1 to TRBJ2-2, with D perhaps matching TRBD1 (5 bases). CDR3 size: 15 residues. Germline CDR1 reads LGHDT; CDR2 reads YNNKEL (reference sequence). V lost 4 bases to trimming and J lost 5 bases, with 14 bases between them.

This clonotype was picked up a small number of times. CDR3 sequence: CASSPGQINSPLHF. In DNA, the CDR3 is TGCGCCAGCAGCCCCGGACAGATTAATTCACCCCTCCACTTT. This chain links TRBV5-1 with TRBJ1-6; D is possibly TRBD1 (6 bases). Per germline, CDR1 SGHRS and CDR2 YFSETQ. Deletions cut 4 bases from V and 6 bases from J, with 11 bases between. The CDR3 loop spans 14 amino acids.